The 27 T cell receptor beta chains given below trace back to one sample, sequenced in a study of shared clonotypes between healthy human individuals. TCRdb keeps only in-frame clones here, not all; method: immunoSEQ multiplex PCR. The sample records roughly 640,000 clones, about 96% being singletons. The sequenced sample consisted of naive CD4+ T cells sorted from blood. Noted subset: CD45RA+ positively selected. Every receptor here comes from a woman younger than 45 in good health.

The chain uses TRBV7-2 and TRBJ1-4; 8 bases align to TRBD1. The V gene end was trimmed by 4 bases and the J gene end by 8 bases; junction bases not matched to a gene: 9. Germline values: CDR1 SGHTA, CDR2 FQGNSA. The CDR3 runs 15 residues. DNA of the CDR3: TGTGCCAGCAGCTATTTGGGACAGGCATCCGAAAAACTGTTTTTT. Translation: CASSYLGQASEKLFF.

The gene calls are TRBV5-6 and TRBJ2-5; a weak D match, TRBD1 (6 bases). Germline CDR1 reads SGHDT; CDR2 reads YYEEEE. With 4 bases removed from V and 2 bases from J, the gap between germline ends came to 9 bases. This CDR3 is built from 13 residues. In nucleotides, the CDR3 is TGTGCCAGCAGCCGGGACACTCAAGAGACCCAGTACTTC. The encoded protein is CASSRDTQETQYF. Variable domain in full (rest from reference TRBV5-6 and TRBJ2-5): DAGVTQSPTHLIKTRGQQVTLRCSPKSGHDTVSWYQQALGQGPQFIFQYYEEEERQRGNFPDRFSGHQFPNYSSELNVNALLLGDSALYLCASSRDTQETQYFGPGTRLLVL.

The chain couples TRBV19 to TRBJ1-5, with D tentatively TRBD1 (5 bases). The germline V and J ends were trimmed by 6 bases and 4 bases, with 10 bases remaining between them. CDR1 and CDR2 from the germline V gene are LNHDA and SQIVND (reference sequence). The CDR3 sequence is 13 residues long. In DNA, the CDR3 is TGTGCCAGTAGCCTACAGGTAAATCAGCCCCAGCATTTT. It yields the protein CASSLQVNQPQHF. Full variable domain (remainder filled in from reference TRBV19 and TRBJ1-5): DGGITQSPKYLFRKEGQNVTLSCEQNLNHDAMYWYRQDPGQGLRLIYYSQIVNDFQKGDIAEGYSVSREKKESFPLTVTSAQKNPTAFYLCASSLQVNQPQHFGDGTRLSIL.

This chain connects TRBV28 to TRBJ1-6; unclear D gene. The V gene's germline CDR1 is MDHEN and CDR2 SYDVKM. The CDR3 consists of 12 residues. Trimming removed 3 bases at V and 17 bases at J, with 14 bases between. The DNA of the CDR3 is TGTGCCAGCAGTTTTCAGCCGACAAGCGTCCACTTT. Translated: CASSFQPTSVHF.

The CDR3 DNA sequence: TGTGCCAGTAGTAGGAAAGGAGCAACGACAGTCAGCTCCTACGAGCAGTACTTC. Its translation is CASSRKGATTVSSYEQYF. The rearrangement uses TRBV19 and TRBJ2-7; D is perhaps TRBD1 (5 bases). The CDR3 extends over 18 amino acids. From germline, CDR1 is LNHDA and CDR2 SQIVND (reference sequence). Trimming pared 4 bases from V and 0 bases from J, leaving 22 bases between.

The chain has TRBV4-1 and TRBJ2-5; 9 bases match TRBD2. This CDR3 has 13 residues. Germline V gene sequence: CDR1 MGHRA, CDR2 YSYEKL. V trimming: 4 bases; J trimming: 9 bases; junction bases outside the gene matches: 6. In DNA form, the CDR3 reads TGCGCCAGCAGCCTCCTACAGCGGGAGGCCCAGTACTTC. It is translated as CASSLLQREAQYF.

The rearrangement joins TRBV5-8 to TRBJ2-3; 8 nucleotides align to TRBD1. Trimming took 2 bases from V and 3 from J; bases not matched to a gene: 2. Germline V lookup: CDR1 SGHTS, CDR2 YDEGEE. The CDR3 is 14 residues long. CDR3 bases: TGTGCCAGCAGCTTCGGACAGGGAACAGATACGCAGTATTTT. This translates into CASSFGQGTDTQYF.

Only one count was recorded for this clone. CDR3 residues: CASSEWQGWNQPQHF. CDR3 DNA: TGTGCCAGCAGTGAGTGGCAGGGGTGGAATCAGCCCCAGCATTTT. This sequence joins TRBV2 and TRBJ1-5; D possibly corresponds to TRBD1 (6 bases). Between the trimmed V and J ends, which lost 3 bases and 4 bases, there was a span of 13 bases. This CDR3 has 15 residues. The V gene's germline CDR1 is SNHLY and CDR2 FYNNEI.

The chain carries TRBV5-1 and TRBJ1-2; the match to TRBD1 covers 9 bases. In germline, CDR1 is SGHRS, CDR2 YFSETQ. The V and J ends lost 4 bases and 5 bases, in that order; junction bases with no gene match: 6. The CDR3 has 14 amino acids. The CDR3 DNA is TGCGCCAGCAGCCGGGAGGGGACAGGGTATGGCTACACCTTC. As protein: CASSREGTGYGYTF.

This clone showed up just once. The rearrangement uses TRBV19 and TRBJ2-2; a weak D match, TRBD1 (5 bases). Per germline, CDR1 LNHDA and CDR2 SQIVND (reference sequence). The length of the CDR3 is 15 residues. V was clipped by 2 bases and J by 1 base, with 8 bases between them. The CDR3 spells CASSILGQNTGELFF. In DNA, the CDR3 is TGTGCCAGTAGTATATTAGGACAGAACACCGGGGAGCTGTTTTTT.

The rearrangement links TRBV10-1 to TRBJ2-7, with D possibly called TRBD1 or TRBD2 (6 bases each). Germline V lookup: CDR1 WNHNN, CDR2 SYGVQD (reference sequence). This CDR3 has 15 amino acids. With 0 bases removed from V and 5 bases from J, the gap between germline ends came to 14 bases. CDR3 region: CASSESGGGHNEQYF. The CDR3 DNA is TGCGCCAGCAGTGAGTCAGGAGGGGGTCATAACGAGCAGTACTTC.

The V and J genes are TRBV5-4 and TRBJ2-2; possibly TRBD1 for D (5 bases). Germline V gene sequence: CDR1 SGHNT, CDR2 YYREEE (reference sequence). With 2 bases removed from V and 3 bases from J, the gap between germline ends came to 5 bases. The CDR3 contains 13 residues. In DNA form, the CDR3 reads TGTGCCAGCAGCTTCAGGGACACCGGGGAGCTGTTTTTT. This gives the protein CASSFRDTGELFF.

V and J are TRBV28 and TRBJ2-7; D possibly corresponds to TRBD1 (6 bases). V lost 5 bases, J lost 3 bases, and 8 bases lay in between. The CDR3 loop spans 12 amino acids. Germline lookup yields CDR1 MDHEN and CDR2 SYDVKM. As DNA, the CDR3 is TGTGCCAGCAGTACAGGGAACTACGAGCAGTACTTC. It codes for CASSTGNYEQYF.

CDR3: CASSWGLAGVEQFF. CDR3 DNA sequence: TGTGCCAGCAGTTGGGGACTAGCGGGAGTTGAGCAGTTCTTC. The chain carries TRBV28 and TRBJ2-1; 14 bases fit TRBD2. Trimming removed 4 bases from V and 9 bases from J; junction bases left unmatched: 2. Per germline, CDR1 MDHEN and CDR2 SYDVKM. This CDR3 is built from 14 residues. Drawing the rest from reference TRBV28 and TRBJ2-1, the complete variable domain is DVKVTQSSRYLVKRTGEKVFLECVQDMDHENMFWYRQDPGLGLRLIYFSYDVKMKEKGDIPEGYSVSREKKERFSLILESASTNQTSMYLCASSWGLAGVEQFFGPGTRLTVL.

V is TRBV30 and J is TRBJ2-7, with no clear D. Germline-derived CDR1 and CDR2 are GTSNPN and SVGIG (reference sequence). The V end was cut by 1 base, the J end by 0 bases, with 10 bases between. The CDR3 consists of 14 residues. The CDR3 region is CAWSATLSSYEQYF. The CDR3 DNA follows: TGTGCCTGGAGTGCGACACTTTCCTCCTACGAGCAGTACTTC.

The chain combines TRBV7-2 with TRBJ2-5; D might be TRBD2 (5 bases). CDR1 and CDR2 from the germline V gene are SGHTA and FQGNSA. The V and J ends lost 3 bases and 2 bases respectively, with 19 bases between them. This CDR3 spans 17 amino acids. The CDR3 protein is CASSFARASSWQETQYF. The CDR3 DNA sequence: TGTGCCAGCAGCTTCGCGAGGGCTAGCAGTTGGCAAGAGACCCAGTACTTC. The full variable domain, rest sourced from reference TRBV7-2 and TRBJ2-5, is GAGVSQSPSNKVTEKGKDVELRCDPISGHTALYWYRQSLGQGLEFLIYFQGNSAPDKSGLPSDRFSAERTGGSVSTLTIQRTQQEDSAVYLCASSFARASSWQETQYFGPGTRLLVL.

For the CDR3, the DNA is TGTGCCACCAGCAGAGACAGGGGGGACGGAAACACCATATATTTT. Its translation is CATSRDRGDGNTIYF. The J gene is TRBJ1-3, the V gene TRBV15, with TRBD1 matching over 7 bases. The J segment lost 4 bases and the V segment lost 0 bases, leaving 3 bases of the junction unmatched. Germline V CDR1 and CDR2: LNHNV, YYDKDF (reference sequence). The CDR3 is 15 residues long. The entire variable domain, with the rest obtained from reference TRBV15 and TRBJ1-3, is as follows: DAMVIQNPRYQVTQFGKPVTLSCSQTLNHNVMYWYQQKSSQAPKLLFHYYDKDFNNEADTPDNFQSRRPNTSFCFLDIRSPGLGDTAMYLCATSRDRGDGNTIYFGEGSWLTVV.

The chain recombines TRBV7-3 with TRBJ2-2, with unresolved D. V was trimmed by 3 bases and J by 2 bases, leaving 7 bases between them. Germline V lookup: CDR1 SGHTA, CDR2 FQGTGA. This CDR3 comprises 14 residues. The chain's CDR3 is CASSLSKNTGELFF. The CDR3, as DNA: TGTGCCAGCAGCTTGTCAAAAAACACCGGGGAGCTGTTTTTT.

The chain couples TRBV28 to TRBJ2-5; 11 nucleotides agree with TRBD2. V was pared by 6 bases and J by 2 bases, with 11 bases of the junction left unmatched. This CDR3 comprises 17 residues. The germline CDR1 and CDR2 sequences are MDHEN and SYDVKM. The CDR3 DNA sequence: TGTGCCAGCAGCCCTAACGGGGGACTAGCGGATCAAGAGACCCAGTACTTC. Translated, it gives CASSPNGGLADQETQYF.

The CDR3 region has the DNA TGTGCCAGCAGTGTGGACGGGACCTACAATGAGCAGTTCTTC. Encoded protein: CASSVDGTYNEQFF. V is TRBV6-4 and J is TRBJ2-1; weak D call: TRBD2 (5 bases). The V end was cut by 4 bases, the J end by 2 bases, with 9 bases between. CDR3 length: 14 amino acids. The V gene's germline CDR1 is MRHNA and CDR2 SNTAGT.

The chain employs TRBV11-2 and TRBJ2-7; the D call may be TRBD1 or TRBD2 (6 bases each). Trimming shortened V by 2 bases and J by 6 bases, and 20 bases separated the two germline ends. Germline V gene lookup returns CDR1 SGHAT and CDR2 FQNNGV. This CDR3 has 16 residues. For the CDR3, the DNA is TGTGCCAGCAGCTTATGGCCGGACCCCAAGGGGGGCGAGCAGTACTTC. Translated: CASSLWPDPKGGEQYF.

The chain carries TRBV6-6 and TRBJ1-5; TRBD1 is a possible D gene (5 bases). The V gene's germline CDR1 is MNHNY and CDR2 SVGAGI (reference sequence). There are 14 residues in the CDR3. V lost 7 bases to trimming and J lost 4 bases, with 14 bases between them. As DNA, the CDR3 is TGTGCCAGCAACCGGGACGGCACGAATCAGCCCCAGCATTTT. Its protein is CASNRDGTNQPQHF.

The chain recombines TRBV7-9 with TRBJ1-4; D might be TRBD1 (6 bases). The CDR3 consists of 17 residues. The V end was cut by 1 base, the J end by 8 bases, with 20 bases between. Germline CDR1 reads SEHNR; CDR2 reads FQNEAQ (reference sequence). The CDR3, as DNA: TGTGCCAGCAGCTTAGGCATGAATAAGGGGGTCTTCGAAAAACTGTTTTTT. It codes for CASSLGMNKGVFEKLFF.

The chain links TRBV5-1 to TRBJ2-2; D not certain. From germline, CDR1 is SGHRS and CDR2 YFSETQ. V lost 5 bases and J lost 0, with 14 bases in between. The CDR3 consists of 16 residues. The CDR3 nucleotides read TGCGCCAGCAGTCCAAGTAGGAGTACGAACACCGGGGAGCTGTTTTTT. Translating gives CASSPSRSTNTGELFF.

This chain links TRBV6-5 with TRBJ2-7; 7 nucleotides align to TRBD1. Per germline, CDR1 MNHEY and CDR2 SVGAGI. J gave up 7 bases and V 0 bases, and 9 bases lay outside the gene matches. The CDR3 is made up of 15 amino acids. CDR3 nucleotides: TGTGCCAGCAGTTACTCAAGACAGGGTTACAGTGAGCAGTACTTC. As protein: CASSYSRQGYSEQYF.

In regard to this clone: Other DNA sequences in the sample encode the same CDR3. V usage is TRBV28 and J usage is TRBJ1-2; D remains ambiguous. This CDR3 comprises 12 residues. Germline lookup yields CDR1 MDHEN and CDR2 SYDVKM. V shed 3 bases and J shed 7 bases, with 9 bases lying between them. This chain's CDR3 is CASSFRGGGYTF. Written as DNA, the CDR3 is TGTGCCAGCAGTTTCCGAGGCGGTGGCTACACCTTC.

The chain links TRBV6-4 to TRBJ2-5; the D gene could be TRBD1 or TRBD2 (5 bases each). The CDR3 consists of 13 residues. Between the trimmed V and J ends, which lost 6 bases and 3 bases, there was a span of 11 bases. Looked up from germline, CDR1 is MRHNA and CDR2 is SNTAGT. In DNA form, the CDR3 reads TGTGCCAGCAGGACGGGGACCGAAGAGACCCAGTACTTC. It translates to CASRTGTEETQYF.